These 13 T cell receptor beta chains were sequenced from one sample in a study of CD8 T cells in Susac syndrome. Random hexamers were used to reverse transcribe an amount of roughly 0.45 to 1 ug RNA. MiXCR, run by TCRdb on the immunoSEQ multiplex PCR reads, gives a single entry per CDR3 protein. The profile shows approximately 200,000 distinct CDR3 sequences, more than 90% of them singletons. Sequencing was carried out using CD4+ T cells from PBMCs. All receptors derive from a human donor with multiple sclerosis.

Here the CDR3 DNA reads TGTGCCAGCTCACCACCGGGTAGCAATCAGCCCCAGCATTTT. Its translation: CASSPPGSNQPQHF. The V gene is TRBV18, the J gene TRBJ1-5; D unresolved. CDR3 length: 14 residues. Germline V gene data show CDR1 as KGHSH and CDR2 as LQKENI. Trimming pared 0 bases from V and 0 bases from J, leaving 3 bases between.

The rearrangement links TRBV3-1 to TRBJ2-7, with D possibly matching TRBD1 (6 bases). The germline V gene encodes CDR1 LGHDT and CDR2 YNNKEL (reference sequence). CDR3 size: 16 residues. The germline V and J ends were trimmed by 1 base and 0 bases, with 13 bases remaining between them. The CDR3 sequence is CASSQALQGRSYEQYF. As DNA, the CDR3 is TGTGCCAGCAGCCAAGCCCTACAGGGACGCTCCTACGAGCAGTACTTC.

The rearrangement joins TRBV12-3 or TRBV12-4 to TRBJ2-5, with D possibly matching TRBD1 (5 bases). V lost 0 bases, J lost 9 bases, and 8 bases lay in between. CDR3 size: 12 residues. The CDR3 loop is CASSLAQGSQYF. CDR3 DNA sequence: TGTGCCAGCAGTTTAGCCCAGGGCTCCCAGTACTTC.

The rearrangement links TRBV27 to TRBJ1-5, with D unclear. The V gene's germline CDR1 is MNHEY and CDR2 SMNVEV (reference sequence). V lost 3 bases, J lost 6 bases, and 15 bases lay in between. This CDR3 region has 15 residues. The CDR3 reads CASSFWVSAGQPQHF. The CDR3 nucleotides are TGTGCCAGCAGTTTCTGGGTATCCGCGGGTCAGCCCCAGCATTTT.

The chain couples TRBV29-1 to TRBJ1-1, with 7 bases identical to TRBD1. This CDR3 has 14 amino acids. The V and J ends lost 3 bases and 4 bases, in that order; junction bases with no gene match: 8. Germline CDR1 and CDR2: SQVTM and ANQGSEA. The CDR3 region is CSVDLGGAGTEAFF. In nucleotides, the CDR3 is TGCAGCGTTGACCTAGGGGGCGCGGGCACTGAAGCTTTCTTT.

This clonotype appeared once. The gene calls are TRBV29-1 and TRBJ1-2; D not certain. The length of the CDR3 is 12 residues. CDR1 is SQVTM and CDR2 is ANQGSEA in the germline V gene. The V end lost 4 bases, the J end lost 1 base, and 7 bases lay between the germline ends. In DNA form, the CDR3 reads TGCAGCGTTGGCGAGGGTAACTATGGCTACACCTTC. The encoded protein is CSVGEGNYGYTF.

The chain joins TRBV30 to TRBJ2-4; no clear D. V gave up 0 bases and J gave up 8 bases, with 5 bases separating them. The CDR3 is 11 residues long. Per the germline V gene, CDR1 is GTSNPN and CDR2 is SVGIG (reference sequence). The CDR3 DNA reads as TGTGCCTGGAGTGTAGGCGACATTCAGTACTTC. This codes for CAWSVGDIQYF.

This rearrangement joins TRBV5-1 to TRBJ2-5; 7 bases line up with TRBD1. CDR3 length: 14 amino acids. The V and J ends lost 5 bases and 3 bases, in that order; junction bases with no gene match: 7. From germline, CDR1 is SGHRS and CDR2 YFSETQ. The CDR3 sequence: CASSLRTGEETQYF. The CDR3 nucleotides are TGCGCCAGCAGTCTTCGGACAGGTGAAGAGACCCAGTACTTC.

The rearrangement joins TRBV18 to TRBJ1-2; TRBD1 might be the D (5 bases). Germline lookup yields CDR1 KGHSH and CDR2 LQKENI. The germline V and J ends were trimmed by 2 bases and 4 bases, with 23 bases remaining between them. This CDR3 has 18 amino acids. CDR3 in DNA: TGTGCCAGCTCACCAGTAGGGCAGGGAACCCCCTCCACCTATGGCTACACCTTC. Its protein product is CASSPVGQGTPSTYGYTF.

Here the CDR3 reads CASSSRWSPWPQHF. CDR3 in DNA: TGTGCCAGCAGCTCCCGGTGGTCTCCTTGGCCCCAGCATTTT. The gene calls are TRBV7-8 and TRBJ1-5; D gene unclear. The CDR3 covers 14 residues. The germline V gene encodes CDR1 SGHVS and CDR2 FQNEAQ. V was cut by 4 bases and J by 9 bases, with 16 bases left in between.

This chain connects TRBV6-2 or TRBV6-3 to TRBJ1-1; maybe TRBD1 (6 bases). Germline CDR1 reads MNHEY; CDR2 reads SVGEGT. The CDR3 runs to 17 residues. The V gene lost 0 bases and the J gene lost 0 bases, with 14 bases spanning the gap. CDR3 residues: CASSYSTGGAMNTEAFF. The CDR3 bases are TGTGCCAGCAGTTACTCAACCGGGGGCGCGATGAACACTGAAGCTTTCTTT.

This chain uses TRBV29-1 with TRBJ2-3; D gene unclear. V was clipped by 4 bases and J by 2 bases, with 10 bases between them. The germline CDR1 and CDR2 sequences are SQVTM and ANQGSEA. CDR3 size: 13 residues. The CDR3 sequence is CSVAPPVTDTQYF. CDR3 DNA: TGCAGCGTTGCGCCTCCTGTCACAGATACGCAGTATTTT.

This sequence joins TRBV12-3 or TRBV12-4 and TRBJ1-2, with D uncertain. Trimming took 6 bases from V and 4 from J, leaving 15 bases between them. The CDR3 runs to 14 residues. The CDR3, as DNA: TGTGCCAGCAGGGAATCTTCGGGAGGCTATGGCTACACCTTC. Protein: CASRESSGGYGYTF.